The 12 T cell receptor beta chains in this list originate from one sample, sequenced in a study of cytomegalovirus exposure and HLA in healthy donors. Both 60 Vbeta primers and 13 Jbeta primers went into the PCR. Clones were read by immunoSEQ multiplex PCR, and TCRdb kept only the in-frame ones, dropping some. The sample holds 170,000 or so clones, under 85% seen once. The sequencing sample was made of PBMCs. The source of these receptors is a male donor in good health and CMV-seronegative.

This sequence joins TRBV30 and TRBJ2-5; possible D gene TRBD2, 7 bases. This CDR3 region has 12 residues. Germline assignment: CDR1 GTSNPN and CDR2 SVGIG (reference sequence). Deletions cut 8 bases from V and 0 bases from J, with 10 bases between. CDR3 coding DNA: TGTGCCGGGGGGGACAACCAAGAGACCCAGTACTTC. As protein: CAGGDNQETQYF.

The chain joins TRBV7-9 to TRBJ1-5; tentatively, D is TRBD1 (5 bases). The CDR3 loop spans 17 amino acids. Germline V gives CDR1 SEHNR, CDR2 FQNEAQ (reference sequence). The V end lost 0 bases, the J end lost 0 bases, and 12 bases lay between the germline ends. CDR3 nucleotides: TGTGCCAGCAGCTTAGCGCGGGGGGGGTATAGCAATCAGCCCCAGCATTTT. Its protein product is CASSLARGGYSNQPQHF.

The chain recombines TRBV15 with TRBJ1-3; a weak D match, TRBD1 (5 bases). Deletions cut 2 bases from V and 4 bases from J, with 9 bases between. The CDR3 has 14 residues. Germline assignment: CDR1 LNHNV and CDR2 YYDKDF (reference sequence). For the CDR3, the DNA is TGTGCCACCAGCAGACAACGACAGGGAAACACCATATATTTT. Amino acids: CATSRQRQGNTIYF.

This chain links TRBV5-1 with TRBJ1-5; D is uncertain. Germline loops: CDR1 SGHRS, CDR2 YFSETQ. The CDR3 length is 14 residues. Trimming took 3 bases from V and 4 from J, leaving 11 bases between them. CDR3 residues: CASSSDGENQPQHF. The CDR3 DNA is TGCGCCAGCAGCTCGGACGGGGAAAATCAGCCCCAGCATTTT.

V usage is TRBV15 and J usage is TRBJ2-1; tentatively, D is TRBD2 (5 bases). The germline CDR1 and CDR2 sequences are LNHNV and YYDKDF (reference sequence). The CDR3 length is 15 residues. V was shortened by 2 bases and J by 6 bases, with 14 bases between the two germline ends. CDR3 residues: CATSRNHRGSNEQFF. The CDR3 bases are TGTGCCACCAGCAGAAACCACCGGGGTTCCAATGAGCAGTTCTTC.

The rearrangement links TRBV5-1 to TRBJ1-1, with TRBD1 matching 7 bases. Germline CDR1 and CDR2: SGHRS and YFSETQ. The CDR3 length is 14 residues. Trimming at V came to 5 bases and at J to 1 base, leaving 5 bases not matched to a gene. In DNA form, the CDR3 reads TGCGCCAGCAGTTGGAGGGGGCAGAACACTGAAGCTTTCTTT. Translated, it gives CASSWRGQNTEAFF.

V and J are TRBV19 and TRBJ2-1; tentative D call: TRBD2 (5 bases). CDR3 length: 12 residues. Trimming stripped 5 bases from V and 12 bases from J, with 14 bases between. Germline lookup yields CDR1 LNHDA and CDR2 SQIVND (reference sequence). Written as DNA, the CDR3 is TGTGCCAGTAGTGATTTTTGGGGAGCGCAGTTCTTC. It yields the protein CASSDFWGAQFF.

This clone came up once. The rearrangement links TRBV15 to TRBJ1-3; D not resolved. The CDR3 spans 13 residues. CDR1 LNHNV and CDR2 YYDKDF come from the germline V gene (reference sequence). Trimming shortened V by 9 bases and J by 3 bases, and 12 bases separated the two germline ends. The CDR3 DNA sequence: TGTGCCACTTCCTCTCGGGTTGGAAACACCATATATTTT. Protein: CATSSRVGNTIYF.

The CDR3 spells CAISESPTGYSNQPQHF. CDR3 coding DNA: TGTGCCATCAGTGAGTCCCCCACAGGGTATAGCAATCAGCCCCAGCATTTT. This sequence joins TRBV10-3 and TRBJ1-5; D may be TRBD1 (6 bases). Germline-derived CDR1 and CDR2 are ENHRY and SYGVKD. Deletions cut 0 bases from V and 0 bases from J, with 12 bases between. The CDR3 is 17 residues long.

In this sample, this clone turned up many times. V usage is TRBV10-3 and J usage is TRBJ2-7, with D unresolved. V was clipped by 9 bases and J by 2 bases, with 14 bases between them. Germline CDR1 ENHRY, CDR2 SYGVKD. The CDR3 consists of 13 residues. As DNA, the CDR3 is TGTGCCATAAGCCAACCGTCAACCTACGAGCAGTACTTC. Its protein is CAISQPSTYEQYF.

The rearrangement uses TRBV6-5 and TRBJ1-5, with 7 bases matching TRBD1. The V segment lost 6 bases and the J segment 7 bases; nucleotides outside the gene matches: 9. CDR1 and CDR2 (germline): MNHEY, SVGAGI. The CDR3 is made up of 14 amino acids. CDR3 nucleotide sequence: TGTGCCAGCAGCCATGGGACAGAAGGACAGCCCCAGCATTTT. This translates into CASSHGTEGQPQHF.

The chain has TRBV6-5 and TRBJ1-3, with a possible D match to TRBD1 (6 bases). The germline V gene has CDR1 MNHEY and CDR2 SVGAGI. The V end lost 0 bases, the J end lost 1 base, and 10 bases lay between the germline ends. CDR3 length: 16 residues. The CDR3 sequence: CASSYSPQGSGNTIYF. In DNA, the CDR3 is TGTGCCAGCAGTTACTCCCCACAGGGATCTGGAAACACCATATATTTT.